A selection of T cell receptor beta chains follows, all from one sample in a study of cytomegalovirus exposure and HLA in healthy donors. Produced via immunoSEQ multiplex PCR; TCRdb's table is partial and in-frame only. Found here are 150,000 to 180,000 clones, roughly 83% of them singletons; the top ten hold about 8.3%. The sample taken for sequencing was PBMCs. The receptor set was obtained from a man aged 25 to 40 in good health and CMV-seropositive. Each CDR3 is given with its conserved first and last residue. D genes are given only for firm matches. Clone sizes are given selectively: once, few, many, or a class where the clone is expanded.

size	J	V	D	DNA	CDR3
few	TRBJ2-5	TRBV27	TRBD2	TGTGCCAGCAGCATGGGGGGGGAAGAGACCCAGTACTTC	CASSMGGEETQYF
NA	TRBJ2-2	TRBV5-4	TRBD2	TGTGCCAGCAGCTTGGGGAGCGCCGCGGGGGGCACCGGGGAGCTGTTTTTT	CASSLGSAAGGTGELFF
NA	TRBJ1-5	TRBV4-1	NA	TGCGCCAGCAGCCAAGGCCGCGAGCAGCCCCAGCATTTT	CASSQGREQPQHF
NA	TRBJ1-1	TRBV27	TRBD1	TGTGCCAGCAGTTCAGGGGGCGGGGAAGCTTTCTTT	CASSSGGGEAFF
NA	TRBJ2-3	TRBV5-1	TRBD1	TGCGCCAGCAGCTTGGTCCGGCGGGACAGGGATACGCAGTATTTT	CASSLVRRDRDTQYF
NA	TRBJ1-1	TRBV2	NA	TGTGCCAGCAGCCTCGACAGCGCCATGAGCACTGAAGCTTTCTTT	CASSLDSAMSTEAFF
NA	TRBJ1-1	TRBV7-9	NA	TGTGCCAGCAGCTTAGGGGCAGGGTTGAACACTGAAGCTTTCTTT	CASSLGAGLNTEAFF
NA	TRBJ2-1	TRBV5-5	TRBD2	TGTGCCAGCAGCTTGGCCGGGACTAGCAGTTACGAGCAGTTCTTC	CASSLAGTSSYEQFF
NA	TRBJ2-7	TRBV14	NA	TGTGCCAGCAGCCAGTCTCGGGAGCAGTACTTC	CASSQSREQYF
NA	TRBJ2-1	TRBV5-4	NA	TGTGCCAGCAGCTTGGATCTAGCGAGGTCCTACAATGAGCAGTTCTTC	CASSLDLARSYNEQFF
NA	TRBJ1-5	TRBV23-1	NA	TGCGCCAGCAGTCAATATATGGACCAAGGGGGCAATCAGCCCCAGCATTTT	CASSQYMDQGGNQPQHF
NA	TRBJ1-2	TRBV9	NA	TGTGCCAGCAGCCAGGGGTCTGCTCTAAGTGGCTACACCTTC	CASSQGSALSGYTF
NA	TRBJ2-7	TRBV5-1	NA	TGCGCCAGCAGCTTGGATCCGGGTTTAGGTCTCTACGAGCAGTACTTC	CASSLDPGLGLYEQYF
NA	TRBJ2-3	TRBV19	NA	TGTGCCAGTAGTCTGGACTTAACCGCAGATACGCAGTATTTT	CASSLDLTADTQYF
NA	TRBJ2-7	TRBV10-3	NA	TGTGCCATCAGTGCGGGACTCGAGCAGTACTTC	CAISAGLEQYF
NA	TRBJ1-3	TRBV2	TRBD1	TGTGCCAGCAGTCCGGGACAGGGGTCTGGAAACACCATATATTTT	CASSPGQGSGNTIYF
NA	TRBJ2-7	TRBV6-5	NA	TGTGCCAGCAGGCGTAACGGGGATGGCTACGAGCAGTACTTC	CASRRNGDGYEQYF
NA	TRBJ2-3	TRBV6-4	NA	TGTGCCAGCAGTGACTCAAGGGGGGGCGCCGAAGATACGCAGTATTTT	CASSDSRGGAEDTQYF
NA	TRBJ1-2	TRBV2	NA	TGTGCCAGCAGTCTACAGGGAGACTATGGCTACACCTTC	CASSLQGDYGYTF
once	TRBJ2-1	TRBV6-1	TRBD2	TGTGCCAGCAGTGGAGGACTAGCGGGAGGGCCTCGAAATGAGCAGTTCTTC	CASSGGLAGGPRNEQFF
NA	TRBJ1-2	TRBV6-1	TRBD1	TGTGCCAGCAGTGAAGGGGGACAGGGTGACTCCTATGGCTACACCTTC	CASSEGGQGDSYGYTF
NA	TRBJ2-7	TRBV6-1	NA	TGTGCCAGCAGGGAGATCGAGCAGTACTTC	CASREIEQYF
NA	TRBJ1-1	TRBV7-9	NA	TGTGCCAGCAGCTTAGAGAGGGACACTGAAGCTTTCTTT	CASSLERDTEAFF
once	TRBJ2-5	TRBV28	TRBD1	TGTGCCAGCAGCTCGGGACAGGGAGATTCGGAGACCCAGTACTTC	CASSSGQGDSETQYF
NA	TRBJ2-3	TRBV11-3	TRBD2	TGTGCCAGCAGCCGGACTAGCGGGACGGGCACAGATACGCAGTATTTT	CASSRTSGTGTDTQYF
NA	TRBJ1-5	TRBV9	TRBD1	TGTGCCAGCAGCGTAGAGGGGGCAGGGAATCAGCCCCAGCATTTT	CASSVEGAGNQPQHF
NA	TRBJ1-1	TRBV7-3	NA	TGTGCCAGCAGTTACGGGAGGGAGACTGAAGCTTTCTTT	CASSYGRETEAFF
NA	TRBJ1-1	TRBV7-3	NA	TGTGCCAGCAGCACGAACCGGGGGTTTACTGAAGCTTTCTTT	CASSTNRGFTEAFF
NA	TRBJ2-3	TRBV9	NA	TGTGCCAGCAGCCTGTCCGTGGGGGGGGGCTCGACAGATACGCAGTATTTT	CASSLSVGGGSTDTQYF
NA	TRBJ2-1	TRBV9	TRBD2	TGTGCCAGCAGCGGCCGGGAGGGCGGGGGGGCGTGGGAGCAGTTCTTC	CASSGREGGGAWEQFF
once	TRBJ1-2	TRBV27	NA	TGTGCCAGCAGTTCCCAGGGCAGGGAACCCTATGGCTACACCTTC	CASSSQGREPYGYTF
NA	TRBJ2-5	TRBV10-2	TRBD1	TGCGCCAGCAGAGGAGGACAGGGAGGTAGGGAGACCCAGTACTTC	CASRGGQGGRETQYF
NA	TRBJ2-1	TRBV5-4	NA	TGTGCCACAAAAAGGGGGGGGGAAGTAGGCAATGAGCAGTTCTTC	CATKRGGEVGNEQFF
NA	TRBJ2-7	TRBV5-1	NA	TGCGCCAGCAGCTTGGGTGGGCGCTACGAGCAGTACTTC	CASSLGGRYEQYF
NA	TRBJ2-5	TRBV18	TRBD1	TGTGCCAGCTCACCACGGGCGATTGCAGGGGGCAGGGAGACCCAGTACTTC	CASSPRAIAGGRETQYF
NA	TRBJ1-1	TRBV10-2	NA	TGCGCCAGCAGTGAGTCAACGGCGTTGGGCCCTGAAGCTTTCTTT	CASSESTALGPEAFF